These T cell receptor beta chains were read from a single sample in a study of PD-1 blockade in classical Hodgkin lymphoma. The method was immunoSEQ multiplex PCR; TCRdb's version includes in-frame clones alone and lacks a portion of them. The sample consists of 15,000 to 25,000 clones, around 78% of them appearing once. Sequenced here: CD4+ T cells from blood, sampled before the fourth cycle of nivolumab. Receptors were obtained from a human donor with classical Hodgkin lymphoma. Both conserved end residues are part of each CDR3. A D gene is named only where the DNA matches it firmly. Clone size appears in some rows only: once, few, many, or a class for an expanded clone.

abundance | j_gene | d_gene | v_gene | CDR3aa | CDR3nt
once | TRBJ2-3 | - | TRBV29-1 | CSVEDLRIENLYTDTDNTQYF | TGCAGCGTTGAAGATCTGCGGATAGAAAACCTTTACACAGACACGGACAATACGCAGTATTTT
- | TRBJ2-3 | TRBD2 | TRBV5-6 | CASSLVSGRQRDTQYF | TGTGCCAGCAGCTTGGTCAGCGGGAGACAACGGGATACGCAGTATTTT
- | TRBJ2-7 | TRBD2 | TRBV19 | CASKKGREPGEQYF | TGTGCCAGTAAAAAAGGGCGGGAGCCAGGCGAGCAGTACTTC
- | TRBJ2-1 | TRBD2 | TRBV7-8 | CASSSRSAGGNNEQFF | TGTGCCAGCAGCTCAAGGTCGGCGGGAGGGAACAATGAGCAGTTCTTC
- | TRBJ2-7 | - | TRBV12-1 | CASSFAGQEYEQYF | TGTGCCAGCAGCTTTGCGGGGCAGGAGTACGAGCAGTACTTC
- | TRBJ2-2 | TRBD2 | TRBV4-1 | CASSQDRGLAGYTGELFF | TGCGCCAGCAGCCAAGATCGGGGACTAGCGGGATACACCGGGGAGCTGTTTTTT
- | TRBJ1-4 | - | TRBV28 | CASSRAGNNEKLFF | TGTGCCAGCAGTCGGGCCGGAAATAATGAAAAACTGTTTTTT
- | TRBJ2-5 | - | TRBV5-1 | CASSLDLETQYF | TGCGCCAGCAGCTTGGACCTGGAGACCCAGTACTTC
- | TRBJ2-2 | - | TRBV5-1 | CASSLGGGYANTGELFF | TGCGCCAGCAGCTTGGGGGGTGGATACGCGAACACCGGGGAGCTGTTTTTT
- | TRBJ1-5 | TRBD1 | TRBV7-2 | CASSLQGGDQPQHF | TGTGCCAGCAGCCTACAGGGGGGTGATCAGCCCCAGCATTTT
- | TRBJ2-7 | - | TRBV14 | CASSLSWARDYEQYF | TGTGCCAGCAGCCTAAGTTGGGCGCGGGACTACGAGCAGTACTTC
- | TRBJ2-7 | - | TRBV5-1 | CASSGSGLGEQYF | TGCGCCAGCAGTGGATCAGGGCTTGGGGAGCAGTACTTC
- | TRBJ1-5 | - | TRBV4-1 | CASSQDGTDYSNQPQHF | TGCGCCAGCAGCCAAGATGGGACTGATTATAGCAATCAGCCCCAGCATTTT
- | TRBJ2-7 | TRBD1 | TRBV10-3 | CAIRDRDRAYEQYF | TGTGCCATCAGAGACCGGGACAGGGCCTACGAGCAGTACTTC
once | TRBJ2-7 | - | TRBV4-2 | CASSQEVLGRYEQYF | TGTGCCAGCAGCCAAGAAGTCCTAGGACGGTACGAGCAGTACTTC
- | TRBJ1-2 | TRBD1 | TRBV6-1 | CASSPGQRFGYTF | TGTGCCAGCAGTCCGGGACAGCGTTTTGGCTACACCTTC
- | TRBJ2-7 | TRBD2 | TRBV6-1 | CASRGGASGRNEQYF | TGTGCCAGCAGGGGGGGGGCTAGCGGGAGGAACGAGCAGTACTTC
- | TRBJ2-3 | - | TRBV4-2 | CASSQEASYTDTQYF | TGTGCCAGCAGCCAAGAAGCCTCTTACACAGATACGCAGTATTTT
- | TRBJ1-5 | TRBD1 | TRBV6-1 | CASSWTGDSNQPQHF | TGTGCCAGCAGTTGGACAGGGGATAGCAATCAGCCCCAGCATTTT
- | TRBJ1-2 | TRBD1 | TRBV18 | CASSPPQGAAGYTF | TGTGCCAGCTCACCACCGCAGGGGGCTGCTGGCTACACCTTC
- | TRBJ2-3 | - | TRBV19 | CASSITDTQYF | TGTGCCAGTAGTATTACGGATACGCAGTATTTT
- | TRBJ2-7 | - | TRBV27 | CASSWRGGEQYF | TGTGCCAGCAGTTGGCGGGGTGGCGAGCAGTACTTC
- | TRBJ2-7 | - | TRBV5-1 | CASSFRGVPYEQYF | TGCGCCAGCAGCTTTAGAGGGGTCCCCTACGAGCAGTACTTC
- | TRBJ1-2 | TRBD1 | TRBV7-9 | CASSLGQEGVGYTF | TGTGCCAGCAGCTTGGGACAGGAAGGCGTCGGCTACACCTTC
- | TRBJ2-7 | - | TRBV7-8 | CASSPRVGAPSSYEQYF | TGTGCCAGCAGCCCCCGGGTTGGGGCCCCTAGCTCCTACGAGCAGTACTTC
- | TRBJ1-1 | - | TRBV6-6 | CASSRDTEAFF | TGTGCCAGCAGCAGGGACACTGAAGCTTTCTTT
- | TRBJ1-2 | - | TRBV5-6 | CASSSDSNYGYTF | TGTGCCAGCAGCTCGGACAGTAACTATGGCTACACCTTC
- | TRBJ2-7 | - | TRBV6-6 | CASSPPGSTYEQYF | TGTGCCAGCAGTCCCCCCGGGTCCACCTACGAGCAGTACTTC
- | TRBJ1-2 | - | TRBV27 | CASSFRGNYGYTF | TGTGCCAGCAGTTTCAGGGGCAACTATGGCTACACCTTC
- | TRBJ2-2 | - | TRBV19 | CASSIMGPRGGELFF | TGTGCCAGTAGTATAATGGGACCAAGAGGCGGGGAGCTGTTTTTT
- | TRBJ2-1 | - | TRBV28 | CASSLLQGEQFF | TGTGCCAGCAGTCTATTACAGGGTGAGCAGTTCTTC
- | TRBJ2-3 | - | TRBV5-1 | CASSLDPGATDTQYF | TGCGCCAGCAGCTTGGACCCGGGAGCGACAGATACGCAGTATTTT
- | TRBJ2-6 | TRBD1 | TRBV6-5 | CASGDRHSGANVLTF | TGTGCCAGTGGGGACAGACACTCTGGGGCCAACGTCCTGACTTTC
- | TRBJ2-5 | TRBD2 | TRBV19 | CASSRRTLAGTQETQYF | TGTGCCAGTAGTCGCCGTACACTAGCGGGGACCCAAGAAACCCAGTACTTC
- | TRBJ2-7 | - | TRBV30 | CAWSVGGARYEQYF | TGTGCCTGGAGTGTAGGGGGGGCGCGGTACGAGCAGTACTTC
- | TRBJ2-1 | TRBD2 | TRBV2 | CASSVEGLAGHNEQFF | TGTGCCAGCAGTGTTGAGGGACTAGCGGGACACAATGAGCAGTTCTTC
- | TRBJ1-6 | - | TRBV18 | CASKRSGDSPLHF | TGTGCCAGCAAAAGATCGGGTGATTCACCCCTCCACTTT
- | TRBJ2-7 | - | TRBV6-1 | CASSEPYEQYF | TGTGCCAGCAGTGAGCCTTACGAGCAGTACTTC
- | TRBJ2-7 | TRBD1 | TRBV7-9 | CASRPTTGQGGEQYF | TGTGCCAGCAGACCAACCACCGGACAGGGTGGCGAGCAGTACTTC
- | TRBJ2-7 | - | TRBV7-9 | CASSHNDPTYEQYF | TGTGCCAGCAGCCATAACGACCCGACCTACGAGCAGTACTTC
- | TRBJ2-1 | TRBD2 | TRBV7-9 | CASSLWALAGVGLINEQFF | TGTGCCAGCAGCTTATGGGCACTAGCGGGAGTGGGTCTGATTAATGAGCAGTTCTTC
- | TRBJ1-1 | - | TRBV5-4 | CASSSGDTKGAFF | TGTGCCAGCAGCTCAGGGGACACTAAGGGCGCTTTCTTT
- | TRBJ1-1 | TRBD1 | TRBV28 | CASSAVLTGGTEAFF | TGTGCCAGCAGCGCAGTACTGACAGGGGGCACTGAAGCTTTCTTT
- | TRBJ1-1 | TRBD1 | TRBV27 | CASSLRQGDTEAFF | TGTGCCAGCAGTTTGCGACAGGGCGACACTGAAGCTTTCTTT
few | TRBJ1-5 | - | TRBV2 | CASSGESNQPQHF | TGTGCCAGCAGCGGAGAGAGCAATCAGCCCCAGCATTTT
- | TRBJ2-2 | - | TRBV28 | CASSLTGTFNTGELFF | TGTGCCAGCAGTTTAACCGGGACTTTTAACACCGGGGAGCTGTTTTTT
few | TRBJ2-1 | TRBD2 | TRBV10-2 | CASSELAGVGNEQFF | TGCGCCAGCAGTGAACTAGCGGGAGTGGGTAATGAGCAGTTCTTC
few | TRBJ2-1 | - | TRBV19 | CASSRNSGVISYNEQFF | TGTGCCAGTAGTAGGAATAGCGGTGTTATCTCCTACAATGAGCAGTTCTTC
- | TRBJ1-2 | - | TRBV4-1 | CASSRVQGFNYGYTF | TGCGCCAGCAGCCGAGTACAGGGTTTCAACTATGGCTACACCTTC
- | TRBJ2-5 | TRBD2 | TRBV7-9 | CASRRSGSSETQYF | TGTGCCAGCAGACGTAGCGGGAGTTCGGAGACCCAGTACTTC
- | TRBJ1-4 | - | TRBV25-1 | CASARLEKLFF | TGTGCCAGCGCGCGATTGGAAAAACTGTTTTTT
- | TRBJ1-6 | TRBD1 | TRBV6-5 | CASSHNRGSPLHF | TGTGCCAGCAGTCACAACAGGGGTTCACCCCTCCACTTT
- | TRBJ2-7 | - | TRBV25-1 | CASSDRPKTGTYEQYF | TGTGCCAGCAGTGACCGACCCAAAACGGGAACCTACGAGCAGTACTTC